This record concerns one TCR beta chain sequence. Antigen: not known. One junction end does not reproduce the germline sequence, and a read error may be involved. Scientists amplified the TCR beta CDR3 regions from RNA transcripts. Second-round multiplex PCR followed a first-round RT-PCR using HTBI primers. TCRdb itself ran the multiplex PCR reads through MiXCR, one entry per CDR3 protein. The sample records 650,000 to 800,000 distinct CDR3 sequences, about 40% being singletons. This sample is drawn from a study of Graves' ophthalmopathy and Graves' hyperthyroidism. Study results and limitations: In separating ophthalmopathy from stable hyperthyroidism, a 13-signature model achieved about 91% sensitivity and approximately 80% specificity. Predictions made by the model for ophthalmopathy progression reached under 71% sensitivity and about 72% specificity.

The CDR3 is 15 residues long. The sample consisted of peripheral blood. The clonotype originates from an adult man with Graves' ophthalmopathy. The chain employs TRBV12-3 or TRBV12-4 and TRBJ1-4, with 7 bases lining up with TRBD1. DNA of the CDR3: TGTGCCAGCAGACGGGACAGTGCAACTAATGAAAGACTGTTTTTT. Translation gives CASRRDSATNERLFF.